This entry is about one T cell receptor (beta chain). The data derive from a study of blood T cell repertoires in COVID-19. CDR1 and CDR2 from the germline V gene are SEHNR and FQNEAQ (reference sequence). The CDR3 length is 15 residues. V lost 5 bases and J 0 bases, leaving 12 bases between the germline ends. The assay was immunoSEQ multiplex PCR, and TCRdb's table has in-frame clones only and misses some. The sample carries 140,000 or so clones, approximately 80% recorded once. This TCR was recovered from a man aged 45-65 years who had recovered from COVID-19. The sample comprised PBMCs or T cells enriched from blood (not recorded which). The rearrangement links TRBV7-9 to TRBJ2-3, with D tentatively TRBD2 (5 bases). The CDR3 DNA reads TGTGCCAGCAGCCGAATGGGCGGGAGCACAGATACGCAGTATTTT. As protein: CASSRMGGSTDTQYF.